This is a list of T cell receptor beta chains from one sample in a study of blood T cell repertoires in COVID-19. Sequenced by immunoSEQ multiplex PCR; TCRdb stores in-frame clones only, minus some. The data contain fewer than 110,000 clones, roughly 89% of them singletons. Sequenced input: peripheral blood. All receptors come from an elderly woman in a cohort sampled during active COVID-19. Each CDR3 is given with its conserved first and last residue. D genes are given only for firm matches. Clone size is not always given. Where it is, it says once, few, many or a class for expanded clones.

CDR3 DNA: TGTGCCAGCAGCTTAGTCGGGCTAGCGGGGGACGAGCAGTACTTC
CDR3 protein: CASSLVGLAGDEQYF
D gene: TRBD2
J gene: TRBJ2-7
V gene: TRBV7-2
clone size: -

CDR3 DNA: TGTGCCACCAGTGATTCAAGGTCCCTAGCCTACAATGAGCAGTTCTTC
CDR3 protein: CATSDSRSLAYNEQFF
D gene: -
J gene: TRBJ2-1
V gene: TRBV24-1
clone size: -

CDR3 DNA: TGTGCCAGCAGTGGGGGACTAGCGGGGGGAATCTACAATGAGCAGTTCTTC
CDR3 protein: CASSGGLAGGIYNEQFF
D gene: TRBD2
J gene: TRBJ2-1
V gene: TRBV6-1
clone size: once

CDR3 DNA: TGTGCCAGCAGCCAAAACAGGGGGCTTGCTTTCTTT
CDR3 protein: CASSQNRGLAFF
D gene: TRBD1
J gene: TRBJ1-1
V gene: TRBV6-5
clone size: -

CDR3 DNA: TGTGCCAGCCTTTTAGGGGGGGACACCGGGGAGCTGTTTTTT
CDR3 protein: CASLLGGDTGELFF
D gene: -
J gene: TRBJ2-2
V gene: TRBV11-1
clone size: -

CDR3 DNA: TGTGCCAGCTCACCACGCCGACTAGCGGGTGACTCCTACGAGCAGTACTTC
CDR3 protein: CASSPRRLAGDSYEQYF
D gene: TRBD2
J gene: TRBJ2-7
V gene: TRBV18
clone size: -

CDR3 DNA: TGTGCCAGCAGTTCTCAACTAACAGGGGGCTACGAGCAGTACTTC
CDR3 protein: CASSSQLTGGYEQYF
D gene: TRBD1
J gene: TRBJ2-7
V gene: TRBV28
clone size: once

CDR3 DNA: TGCGCCAGCAGGGGGGGACAGACTAATTCACCCCTCCACTTT
CDR3 protein: CASRGGQTNSPLHF
D gene: TRBD1
J gene: TRBJ1-6
V gene: TRBV4-1
clone size: -

CDR3 DNA: TGTGCCAGCAGCCCTAGCACAGATACGCAGTATTTT
CDR3 protein: CASSPSTDTQYF
D gene: -
J gene: TRBJ2-3
V gene: TRBV3-1/TRBV3-2
clone size: -

CDR3 DNA: TGCAGTGCTAGTGCTACAGGGGGTGTCTATGGCTACACCTTC
CDR3 protein: CSASATGGVYGYTF
D gene: TRBD1
J gene: TRBJ1-2
V gene: TRBV20-1
clone size: -

CDR3 DNA: TGTGCCAGTAGTGACCGGACAGGGGTTCGCGAGCAGTACTTC
CDR3 protein: CASSDRTGVREQYF
D gene: TRBD1
J gene: TRBJ2-7
V gene: TRBV19
clone size: -

CDR3 DNA: TGTGCCAGCAGCTTGGGGGAGAATACGCAGTATTTT
CDR3 protein: CASSLGENTQYF
D gene: -
J gene: TRBJ2-3
V gene: TRBV5-4
clone size: -

CDR3 DNA: TGTGCCAGCAGTTTTTCGGACTACAACAATGAGCAGTTCTTC
CDR3 protein: CASSFSDYNNEQFF
D gene: -
J gene: TRBJ2-1
V gene: TRBV27
clone size: -

CDR3 DNA: TGTGCCAGCAGAGTTTATCGGGGGGCAGGCTTC
CDR3 protein: CASRVYRGAGF
D gene: -
J gene: TRBJ1-2
V gene: TRBV6-4
clone size: -

CDR3 DNA: TGTGCCAGCAGCCAAGGGCAACGTGAGCAGTTCTTC
CDR3 protein: CASSQGQREQFF
D gene: -
J gene: TRBJ2-1
V gene: TRBV3-1/TRBV3-2
clone size: -

CDR3 DNA: TGTGCCAGTAGTAACGAGGGGAACACTGAAGCTTTCTTT
CDR3 protein: CASSNEGNTEAFF
D gene: -
J gene: TRBJ1-1
V gene: TRBV19
clone size: -

CDR3 DNA: TGTGCCAGCAGCCCCTCAGAGAGGCACTACTCCTGGAACACTGAAGCTTTCTTT
CDR3 protein: CASSPSERHYSWNTEAFF
D gene: -
J gene: TRBJ1-1
V gene: TRBV3-1/TRBV3-2
clone size: -

CDR3 DNA: TGTGCCAGCAGTTACCTGGGACAGGGAGGCACAGATACGCAGTATTTT
CDR3 protein: CASSYLGQGGTDTQYF
D gene: TRBD1
J gene: TRBJ2-3
V gene: TRBV6-2/TRBV6-3
clone size: once

CDR3 DNA: TGTGCCAGCACCCTCAATACCGGGACACCGACCGGGGAGCTGTTTTTT
CDR3 protein: CASTLNTGTPTGELFF
D gene: -
J gene: TRBJ2-2
V gene: TRBV11-3
clone size: -

CDR3 DNA: TGTGCCAGCAGTTATCTTAGCGGGGGACCCCATAACACAGATACGCAGTATTTT
CDR3 protein: CASSYLSGGPHNTDTQYF
D gene: TRBD2
J gene: TRBJ2-3
V gene: TRBV6-2/TRBV6-3
clone size: -

CDR3 DNA: TGTGCCAGCAGCCCAACAGGGCCCGGAGGCTACACCTTC
CDR3 protein: CASSPTGPGGYTF
D gene: -
J gene: TRBJ1-2
V gene: TRBV7-9
clone size: -

CDR3 DNA: TGCGCCAGCACCCAGCCGGGACAGAGTTACAATGAGCAGTTCTTC
CDR3 protein: CASTQPGQSYNEQFF
D gene: TRBD1
J gene: TRBJ2-1
V gene: TRBV5-1
clone size: -

CDR3 DNA: TGCGCCAGCAGCTTGGCGGGGTATAGCAATCAGCCCCAGCATTTT
CDR3 protein: CASSLAGYSNQPQHF
D gene: -
J gene: TRBJ1-5
V gene: TRBV5-1
clone size: -

CDR3 DNA: TGTGCCAGTAGTATTCTTTTGGGGTCGGGGGCCCAGCATTTT
CDR3 protein: CASSILLGSGAQHF
D gene: -
J gene: TRBJ1-5
V gene: TRBV19
clone size: -

CDR3 DNA: TGTGCCAGCACCCCCCTGGCGGGGGGGCCGAGGGATGAGCAGTTCTTC
CDR3 protein: CASTPLAGGPRDEQFF
D gene: TRBD2
J gene: TRBJ2-1
V gene: TRBV3-1/TRBV3-2
clone size: -

CDR3 DNA: TGTGCCAGCTCACCCCGGACAATCTACGAGCAGTACTTC
CDR3 protein: CASSPRTIYEQYF
D gene: -
J gene: TRBJ2-7
V gene: TRBV18
clone size: -

CDR3 DNA: TGTGCCAGTAGCCTAGGTTTGACAGGGGCAAATCAGCCCCAGCATTTT
CDR3 protein: CASSLGLTGANQPQHF
D gene: TRBD1
J gene: TRBJ1-5
V gene: TRBV19
clone size: -

CDR3 DNA: TGCGCCAGCAGCTTGGCCCCCGGGGGGGGCACTGAAGCTTTCTTT
CDR3 protein: CASSLAPGGGTEAFF
D gene: -
J gene: TRBJ1-1
V gene: TRBV5-1
clone size: -

CDR3 DNA: TGTGCTAGTGGTTTGGTGCCTAACGCTGGAAACACCATATATTTT
CDR3 protein: CASGLVPNAGNTIYF
D gene: -
J gene: TRBJ1-3
V gene: TRBV12-5
clone size: -

CDR3 DNA: TGTGCCAGTAGTATATTGTCGGGGACAGCTGGAAACACCATATATTTT
CDR3 protein: CASSILSGTAGNTIYF
D gene: TRBD1
J gene: TRBJ1-3
V gene: TRBV19
clone size: once

CDR3 DNA: TGTGCCTGGAGGGGCAACAGGGGCTACGAGCAGTACTTC
CDR3 protein: CAWRGNRGYEQYF
D gene: TRBD1
J gene: TRBJ2-7
V gene: TRBV30
clone size: -

CDR3 DNA: TGTGCCAGTTCTGTCAGTGGAAACACCATATATTTT
CDR3 protein: CASSVSGNTIYF
D gene: -
J gene: TRBJ1-3
V gene: TRBV19
clone size: -

CDR3 DNA: TGTGCCAGCAATCCCGGGGGGGCCCGGGGCTACAATGAGCAGTTCTTC
CDR3 protein: CASNPGGARGYNEQFF
D gene: TRBD2
J gene: TRBJ2-1
V gene: TRBV28
clone size: -

CDR3 DNA: TGTGCCAGCTCACCTTATAGCAATCAGCCCCAGCATTTT
CDR3 protein: CASSPYSNQPQHF
D gene: -
J gene: TRBJ1-5
V gene: TRBV18
clone size: few

CDR3 DNA: TGTGCCACCGGGACAGGACCCTCTGACGAGCAGTACTTC
CDR3 protein: CATGTGPSDEQYF
D gene: TRBD1
J gene: TRBJ2-7
V gene: TRBV24-1
clone size: -

CDR3 DNA: TGTGCCAGCAGCTTGGGCCCAGGGGGACCAAAGAACACTGAAGCTTTCTTT
CDR3 protein: CASSLGPGGPKNTEAFF
D gene: TRBD1
J gene: TRBJ1-1
V gene: TRBV7-9
clone size: -

CDR3 DNA: TGTGCCAGCAGCCCAAGGTACGGGACAGCGAACACTGAAGCTTTCTTT
CDR3 protein: CASSPRYGTANTEAFF
D gene: TRBD1
J gene: TRBJ1-1
V gene: TRBV11-2
clone size: -

CDR3 DNA: TGTGCCAGCAAGGGGGCCCTAGCGGGAGACTACGAGCAGTACTTC
CDR3 protein: CASKGALAGDYEQYF
D gene: TRBD2
J gene: TRBJ2-7
V gene: TRBV6-5
clone size: -

CDR3 DNA: TGTGCCAGCAGACAGGGGAGCGAAACCTACGAGCAGTACTTC
CDR3 protein: CASRQGSETYEQYF
D gene: TRBD1
J gene: TRBJ2-7
V gene: TRBV3-1/TRBV3-2
clone size: -

CDR3 DNA: TGTGCCACCAGCAGAGATCGGGTCTTGGGGAACACTGAAGCTTTCTTT
CDR3 protein: CATSRDRVLGNTEAFF
D gene: -
J gene: TRBJ1-1
V gene: TRBV15
clone size: -

CDR3 DNA: TGTGCCAGCAGCGCGACTAGCGGGGCCAATGAGCAGTTCTTC
CDR3 protein: CASSATSGANEQFF
D gene: TRBD2
J gene: TRBJ2-1
V gene: TRBV7-9
clone size: -

CDR3 DNA: TGCGCCAGCGGATTAACAGGGGCCGATAATTCACCCCTCCACTTT
CDR3 protein: CASGLTGADNSPLHF
D gene: TRBD1
J gene: TRBJ1-6
V gene: TRBV5-1
clone size: -